This TCR beta chain emerged from a study of metastatic and nonmetastatic thyroid tumors. Across the whole study: It was across blood and tumor or nodule tissue from malignant and benign thyroid patients that repertoires were compared.

The CDR3 spans 14 residues. The germline V gene has CDR1 MNHNS and CDR2 SASEGT. Trimming removed 4 bases at V and 0 bases at J, with 7 bases between. TCRdb ran MiXCR on the PCR reads. The sample yields just under 60,000 clones, 16% seen once. By sample share, this clone is medium-sized. Patients underwent thyroid surgery, and none had received any treatment before it. The chain has TRBV6-1 and TRBJ1-3; D is unresolved. This sequence originates from a male donor with papillary thyroid cancer or a benign thyroid nodule (not recorded which). Some clones in this sample may be carry-over from other donors' samples. Sequenced input: blood. CDR3 protein: CASSVEVSGNTIYF. In nucleotides, the CDR3 is TGTGCCAGCAGTGTTGAAGTCTCTGGAAACACCATATATTTT.